What follows describes a single TCR beta chain. The target antigen is unknown. Primers included in the PCR were 60 Vbeta and 13 Jbeta primers. Per the study methods: It was a later analysis that counted 75 million to 90 million unique TCR beta chains, of which some 9.9 million were shared. The table came from immunoSEQ multiplex PCR; TCRdb's copy has only in-frame clones and leaves some out. V and J calls and clone size come straight from that table; D and trimming were deduced from the DNA. The top ten clones hold 1.5% to 2% of a sample with approximately 200,000 clones, about 80% of them seen once. These data originate in a study of cytomegalovirus exposure and HLA in healthy donors. CDR1 and CDR2 (germline): LNHDA, SQIVND (reference sequence). The CDR3 loop spans 16 amino acids. The J segment lost 5 bases and the V segment lost 5 bases, leaving 11 bases of the junction unmatched. Study results and limitations: According to an earlier analysis, most TCR beta V segments yielded productive rearrangements about 87% or about 30% of the time. Investigators reported 150 to 200 TCR beta chains as tied to cytomegalovirus. In a later analysis, TCR beta V- and J-gene trimming showed a link to a missense DCLRE1C variant.

The gene calls are TRBV19 and TRBJ2-3; 9 bases line up with TRBD1. The sample was PBMCs. The TCR was taken from a man in his late teens or twenties in good health and CMV-seronegative. CDR3 in amino acids: CASSVLPGQGKDTQYF. In DNA form, the CDR3 reads TGTGCCAGTAGTGTCCTACCGGGACAGGGTAAAGATACGCAGTATTTT.